The 14 T cell receptor beta chains listed next were all sequenced from one sample in a study of blood T cell repertoires in COVID-19. Libraries were prepared by immunoSEQ multiplex PCR; TCRdb keeps only in-frame clonotypes and omits some of them. The table lists 200,000 to 250,000 clones, 80% of them singletons. Sequenced input: peripheral blood. These receptors were collected from a woman in her 70s with acute or convalescent COVID-19.

The rearrangement uses TRBV6-6 and TRBJ2-5; 7 nucleotides align to TRBD2. Unmatched junction bases numbered 6, after V lost 4 bases and J lost 4 bases. Germline lookup yields CDR1 MNHNY and CDR2 SVGAGI (reference sequence). The CDR3 consists of 14 residues. CDR3 DNA: TGTGCCAGCAGTTGGACGGGAGGCAGAGAGACCCAGTACTTC. Translating gives CASSWTGGRETQYF.

This chain links TRBV28 with TRBJ2-3, with no clear D. CDR1 is MDHEN and CDR2 is SYDVKM in the germline V gene. Trimming removed 3 bases at V and 2 bases at J, with 6 bases between. This CDR3 is built from 13 residues. In nucleotides, the CDR3 is TGTGCCAGCAGTTTCAGTTTCACAGATACGCAGTATTTT. This translates into CASSFSFTDTQYF.

This chain links TRBV19 with TRBJ2-5, with 7 bases that match TRBD1. The CDR3 loop spans 16 amino acids. Germline V gene lookup returns CDR1 LNHDA and CDR2 SQIVND (reference sequence). V shed 1 base, J shed 4 bases, and the junction held 9 bases outside the gene matches. In DNA form, the CDR3 reads TGTGCCAGTAGTATAGGTAAAAAGGGGGCTGGAGAGACCCAGTACTTC. This gives the protein CASSIGKKGAGETQYF. Drawing the rest from reference TRBV19 and TRBJ2-5, the complete variable domain is DGGITQSPKYLFRKEGQNVTLSCEQNLNHDAMYWYRQDPGQGLRLIYYSQIVNDFQKGDIAEGYSVSREKKESFPLTVTSAQKNPTAFYLCASSIGKKGAGETQYFGPGTRLLVL.

The chain joins TRBV4-2 to TRBJ2-1; D call uncertain. The CDR3 contains 13 residues. CDR1 and CDR2 from the germline V gene are LGHNA and YNFKEQ. Trimming removed 0 bases from V and 8 bases from J, with 8 bases in between. The chain's CDR3 is CASSQDSRDEQFF. The CDR3, as DNA: TGTGCCAGCAGCCAAGATAGTCGCGATGAGCAGTTCTTC.

The V and J genes are TRBV2 and TRBJ1-2, with 9 bases that match TRBD1. CDR3 length: 13 amino acids. V lost 7 bases, J lost 9 bases, and 9 bases stayed unmatched. Germline CDR1 SNHLY, CDR2 FYNNEI. CDR3 nucleotide sequence: TGTGCCAGCACAGGACAGGGGAGAAGCAGCTACACCTTC. Protein product: CASTGQGRSSYTF.

The chain recombines TRBV10-3 with TRBJ1-4; 8 bases line up with TRBD1. Unmatched junction bases numbered 3, after V lost 6 bases and J lost 6 bases. Looked up from germline, CDR1 is ENHRY and CDR2 is SYGVKD. The CDR3 length is 13 residues. CDR3 amino acids: CAIRDREDEKLFF. The CDR3 DNA follows: TGTGCCATCAGGGACAGGGAGGATGAAAAACTGTTTTTT.

This clone was seen more than once but under ten times. V is TRBV24-1 and J is TRBJ1-5; perhaps TRBD1 as D (5 bases). There are 12 residues in the CDR3. Trimming stripped 10 bases from V and 4 bases from J, with 10 bases between. Per the germline V gene, CDR1 is KGHDR and CDR2 is SFDVKD. This CDR3 reads CATQDSNQPQHF. The CDR3 DNA follows: TGTGCCACTCAAGACAGTAATCAGCCCCAGCATTTT.

The chain joins TRBV27 to TRBJ2-1, with 12 bases aligning to TRBD1. The V segment lost 3 bases and the J segment 8 bases; nucleotides outside the gene matches: 2. Germline V gives CDR1 MNHEY, CDR2 SMNVEV (reference sequence). The CDR3 runs 14 residues. The CDR3 loop reads CASSLGQGAYEQFF. The CDR3 DNA is TGTGCCAGCAGTTTGGGACAGGGGGCTTATGAGCAGTTCTTC.

The chain carries TRBV29-1 and TRBJ2-7; 9 bases align to TRBD1. Germline V gives CDR1 SQVTM, CDR2 ANQGSEA. V shed 5 bases and J 5 bases; nucleotides not matched to a gene: 7. This CDR3 is 13 amino acids long. As DNA, the CDR3 is TGCAGCGTTACCGGGACAGGGCACAACGAGCAGTACTTC. It is translated as CSVTGTGHNEQYF.

For this clone: The germline gene is not matched at one end of the junction; a read error may be the cause. CDR3 in DNA: TGTGCCAGCAGCCAAGATAGGGCAGGGCCCCCACGGGCGTATTTC. Protein product: CASSQDRAGPPRAYF. This sequence joins TRBV3-1 (or the pseudogene TRBV3-2) and TRBJ2-7; D might be TRBD1 (5 bases). The germline V gene encodes CDR1 LGHDT and CDR2 YNNKEL (reference sequence). The CDR3 extends over 15 amino acids.

This clone appeared a single time. This rearrangement joins TRBV29-1 to TRBJ1-2; the D gene is possibly TRBD1 (6 bases). V dropped 3 bases and J dropped 3 bases, with 11 bases sitting between them. CDR1 and CDR2 (germline): SQVTM, ANQGSEA. The CDR3 contains 13 residues. The CDR3 region is CSVDPDRYYGYTF. CDR3 bases: TGCAGCGTTGACCCGGACAGATACTATGGCTACACCTTC.

This clone has a single count. The V gene is TRBV5-5, the J gene TRBJ2-5; 7 bases are a match to TRBD2. CDR1 and CDR2 from the germline V gene are SGHKS and YYEKEE (reference sequence). Trimming took 4 bases from V and 2 from J; bases not matched to a gene: 8. CDR3 length: 15 amino acids. The CDR3 spells CASSRGLQLQETQYF. The CDR3 DNA is TGTGCCAGCAGCCGGGGACTACAATTACAAGAGACCCAGTACTTC.

The V and J genes are TRBV11-3 and TRBJ2-2, with a weak D call TRBD2 (5 bases). In germline, CDR1 is SGHNT, CDR2 YENEEA. V was clipped by 8 bases and J by 6 bases, with 19 bases between them. This CDR3 has 15 amino acids. For the CDR3, the DNA is TGTGCCAGCTCGCCGGGAAGGGTGTCCCCCGGGGAGCTGTTTTTT. It translates to CASSPGRVSPGELFF.

V is TRBV11-2 and J is TRBJ2-1; 13 bases line up with TRBD2. The CDR3 runs 15 residues. CDR1 and CDR2 from the germline V gene are SGHAT and FQNNGV. Trimming at V came to 5 bases and at J to 6 bases, leaving 4 bases not matched to a gene. The CDR3 DNA is TGTGCCAGCAGCCCCCGACTAGCGGGAGGCAATGAGCAGTTCTTC. Its translation is CASSPRLAGGNEQFF.